This section outlines one TCR beta chain sequence together with its context. For each CDR3 protein, TCRdb gives one entry from its re-call of the 5' RACE reads, without DNA. Its listing shows 150,000 or so distinct CDR3 sequences. The source of the sample is a study of T cells expressing NK-cell markers. This CDR3 has 13 residues. In germline, CDR1 is MNHEY, CDR2 SVGAGI. What was sequenced was blood T cells: a sorted CD56 or NKG2C T cell subset, CD4+ or CD8+ T cells, or bulk PBMC T cells (not recorded which). V gene TRBV6-5 combines with J gene TRBJ2-7; the D gene TCRdb calls, TRBD2, cannot be checked with no DNA. The receptor's source is a woman aged 45-59 years in good health. CDR3: CASRGRRVYEQYF.